A selection of T cell receptor beta chains follows, all from one sample in a study of cytomegalovirus exposure and HLA in healthy donors. Sequencing was performed with immunoSEQ multiplex PCR; in TCRdb, only in-frame clones are kept and a portion is missing. The table shows 70,000 to 75,000 clones, with just under 95% occurring only once. What was sequenced was PBMCs. All receptors come from a man between 18 and 35 years old in good health and CMV-seropositive. Both conserved end residues are trimmed from each CDR3. Clone size is shown for a subset of rows, as once, few, many or a class of expanded clone.

NA	TRBV15	ATSRDRDRAKHGYT
NA	TRBV18	ASSPRRGGRSSYNEQF
once	TRBV4-1	ASSPGTDTQY
NA	TRBV28	ASGQMVNEQF
NA	TRBV28	ASSLDRGSTDTQY
NA	TRBV18	ASSPPSRGYNEQF
NA	TRBV14	ASIRTRRRTQY
NA	TRBV4-2	ASSQHQGSSSQETQY
NA	TRBV27	ASSLSVGGLYEQY
NA	TRBV11-2	ASSLPGTDTQY
NA	TRBV7-3	ASSSGIQGETQY
few	TRBV19	ASSLGTGNTEAF
NA	TRBV10-3	AIKKQGGDNTEAF
NA	TRBV9	ASGKGTGPPFTDTQY
NA	TRBV9	ASSVGQGHTGELF
NA	TRBV18	ASSPPGTLQETQY
NA	TRBV20-1	SALLYEQY
NA	TRBV5-5	ASSFAGREDSPLH
NA	TRBV28	ASSPPTSGRRGTQY
NA	TRBV6-1	ASSRQGDEKLF
NA	TRBV9	ASSVGAGMTETQY
NA	TRBV6-6	ASTSPTSSYEQY
few	TRBV4-1	ASTKGDRPTEAF
NA	TRBV7-9	ASSFAGELF
NA	TRBV9	ASNAGGISGNTIY